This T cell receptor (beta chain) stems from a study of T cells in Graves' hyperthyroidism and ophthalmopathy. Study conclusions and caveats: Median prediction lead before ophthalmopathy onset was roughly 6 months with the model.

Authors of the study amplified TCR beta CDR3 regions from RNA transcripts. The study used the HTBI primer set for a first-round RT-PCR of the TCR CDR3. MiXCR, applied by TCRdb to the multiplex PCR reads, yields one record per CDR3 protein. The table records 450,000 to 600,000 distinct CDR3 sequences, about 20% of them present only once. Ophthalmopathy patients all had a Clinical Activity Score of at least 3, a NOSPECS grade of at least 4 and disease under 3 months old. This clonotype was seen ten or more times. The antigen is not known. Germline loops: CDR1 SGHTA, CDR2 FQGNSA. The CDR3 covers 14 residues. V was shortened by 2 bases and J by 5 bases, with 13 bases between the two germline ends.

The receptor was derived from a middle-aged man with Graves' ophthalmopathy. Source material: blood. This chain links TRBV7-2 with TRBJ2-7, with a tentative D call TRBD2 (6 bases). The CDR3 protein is CASSLWGEPDEQYF. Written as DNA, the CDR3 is TGTGCCAGCAGCTTATGGGGGGAACCGGACGAGCAGTACTTC.